Included here is one T cell receptor (beta chain) sequence, with context. Its target is not known. Germline lookup yields CDR1 SNHLY and CDR2 FYNNEI. The V and J ends lost 2 bases and 8 bases, in that order; junction bases with no gene match: 7. There are 16 residues in the CDR3. The sample is drawn from a study of shared clonotypes between healthy human individuals. Study-wide results and limits: A small donor pool kept down the genetic and exposure-history diversity that was represented. The study found about 5% of naive CD4 clonotypes shared across a few donors. An effect of sequencing depth on clonotype sharing among donors was expected.

Each subset's genomic DNA was split evenly across several immunoSEQ plates. TCRdb keeps only in-frame clones here, not all; method: immunoSEQ multiplex PCR. The sample has approximately 700,000 clones, around 73% seen once; the top ten hold 1.5% to 2%. The sequencing input was memory CD4+ T cells sorted from blood. As to subset: CD45RA-negative fraction. The clonotype originates from a woman in her 30s in good health. The chain combines TRBV2 with TRBJ1-4; 11 bases align to TRBD1. The CDR3 here is CASSEIYRTGGEKLFF. DNA for the CDR3: TGTGCCAGCAGTGAAATTTATAGGACAGGGGGCGAAAAACTGTTTTTT.